This T cell receptor beta chain emerged from a study of identical twins. Notes on the study in general: When twins shared out-of-frame alpha sequences, those sequences had excess low generation probability.

This clonotype was observed a few times. No antigen is known for it. V was trimmed by 2 bases and J by 7 bases, leaving 5 bases between them. The CDR3 contains 11 residues. From germline, CDR1 is MNHNY and CDR2 SVGAGI (reference sequence). TCRdb re-called the 5' RACE reads with MiXCR, one entry per CDR3 protein. The sample carries 1.5 million to 2 million distinct CDR3 sequences, roughly 35% recorded once. The source material was cord blood. The chain employs TRBV6-6 and TRBJ1-2; D is unclear. The clonotype comes from a newborn girl in good health. The CDR3 DNA reads TGTGCCAGCAGTTACCCTTTTGGCTACACCTTC. This encodes CASSYPFGYTF.